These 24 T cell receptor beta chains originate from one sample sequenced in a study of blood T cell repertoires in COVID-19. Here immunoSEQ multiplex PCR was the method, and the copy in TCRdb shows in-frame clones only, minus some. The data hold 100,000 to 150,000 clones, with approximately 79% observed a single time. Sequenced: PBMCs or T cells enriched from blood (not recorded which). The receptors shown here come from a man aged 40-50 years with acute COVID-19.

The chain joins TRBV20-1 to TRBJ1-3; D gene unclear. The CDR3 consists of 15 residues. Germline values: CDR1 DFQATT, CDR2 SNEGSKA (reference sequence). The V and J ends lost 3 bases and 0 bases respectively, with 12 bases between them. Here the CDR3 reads CSASKGLGSGNTIYF. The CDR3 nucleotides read TGCAGTGCTAGTAAAGGACTGGGCTCTGGAAACACCATATATTTT.

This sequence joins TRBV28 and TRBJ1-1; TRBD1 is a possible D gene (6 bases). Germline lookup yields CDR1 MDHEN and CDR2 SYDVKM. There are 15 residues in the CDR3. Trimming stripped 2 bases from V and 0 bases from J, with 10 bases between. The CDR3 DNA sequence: TGTGCCAGCAGTTTAAATGGACAGTTGAACACTGAAGCTTTCTTT. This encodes CASSLNGQLNTEAFF.

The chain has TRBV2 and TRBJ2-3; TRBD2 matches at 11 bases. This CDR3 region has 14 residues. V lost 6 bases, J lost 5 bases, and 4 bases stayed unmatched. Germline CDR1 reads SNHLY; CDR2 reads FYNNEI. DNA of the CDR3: TGTGCCAGCAGGGGGACTAGCGGTAGAGATACGCAGTATTTT. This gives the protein CASRGTSGRDTQYF.

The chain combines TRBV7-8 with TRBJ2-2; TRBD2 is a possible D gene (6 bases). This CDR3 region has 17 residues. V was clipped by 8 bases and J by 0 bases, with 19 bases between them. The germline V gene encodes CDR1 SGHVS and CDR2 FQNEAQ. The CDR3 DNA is TGTGCCAGCCCTTTAGATCCGGGACTCTCGAACACCGGGGAGCTGTTTTTT. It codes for CASPLDPGLSNTGELFF. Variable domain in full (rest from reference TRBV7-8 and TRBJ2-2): GAGVSQSPRYKVAKRGQDVALRCDPISGHVSLFWYQQALGQGPEFLTYFQNEAQLDKSGLPSDRFFAERPEGSVSTLKIQRTQQEDSAVYLCASPLDPGLSNTGELFFGEGSRLTVL.

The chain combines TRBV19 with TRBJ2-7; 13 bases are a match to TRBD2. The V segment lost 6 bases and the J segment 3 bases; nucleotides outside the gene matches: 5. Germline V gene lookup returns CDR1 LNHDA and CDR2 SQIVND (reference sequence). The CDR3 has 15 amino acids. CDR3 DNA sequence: TGTGCCAGTAGCACCGGGACTAGCGGGATCTACGAGCAGTACTTC. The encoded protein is CASSTGTSGIYEQYF.

Written as DNA, the CDR3 is TGTGCCACCTCTAGCGGGGCCCAATACGAGCAGTACTTC. Its translation is CATSSGAQYEQYF. The V and J genes are TRBV2 and TRBJ2-7; 9 bases are shared with TRBD2. Trimming cost V 10 bases and J 4 bases; bases outside gene matches: 8. Germline V gene sequence: CDR1 SNHLY, CDR2 FYNNEI. This CDR3 comprises 13 residues.

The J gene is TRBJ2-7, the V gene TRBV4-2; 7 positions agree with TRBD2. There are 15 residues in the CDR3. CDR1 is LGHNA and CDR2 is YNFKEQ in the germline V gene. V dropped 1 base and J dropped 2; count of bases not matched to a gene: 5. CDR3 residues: CASSQVGAGPYEQYF. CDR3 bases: TGTGCCAGCAGCCAAGTAGGAGCGGGACCCTACGAGCAGTACTTC.

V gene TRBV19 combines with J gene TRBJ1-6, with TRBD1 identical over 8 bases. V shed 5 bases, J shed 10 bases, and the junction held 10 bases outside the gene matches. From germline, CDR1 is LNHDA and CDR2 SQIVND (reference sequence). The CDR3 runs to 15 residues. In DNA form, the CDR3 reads TGTGCCAGTAGTCCCCGGACAGGGAAAGGATCACCCCTCCACTTT. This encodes CASSPRTGKGSPLHF.

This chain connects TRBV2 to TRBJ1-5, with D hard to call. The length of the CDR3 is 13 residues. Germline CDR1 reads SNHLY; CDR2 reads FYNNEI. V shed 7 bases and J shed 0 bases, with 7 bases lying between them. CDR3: CASNSHSNQPQHF. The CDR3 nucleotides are TGTGCCAGCAACAGCCATAGCAATCAGCCCCAGCATTTT.

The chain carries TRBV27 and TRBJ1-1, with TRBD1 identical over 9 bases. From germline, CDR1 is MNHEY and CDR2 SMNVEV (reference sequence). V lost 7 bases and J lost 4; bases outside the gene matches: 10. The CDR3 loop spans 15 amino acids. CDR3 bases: TGTGCCAGCACCTTATCGACAGGGGGAGGCACTGAAGCTTTCTTT. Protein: CASTLSTGGGTEAFF.

CDR3 sequence reads: CASIPGQGANTEAFF. In DNA, the CDR3 is TGCGCCAGCATTCCGGGACAGGGGGCAAACACTGAAGCTTTCTTT. The chain joins TRBV10-2 to TRBJ1-1; 12 positions agree with TRBD1. From germline, CDR1 is WSHSY and CDR2 SAAADI. Losses at the gene ends were 7 bases for V and 2 bases for J; bases not matched to a gene: 5. This CDR3 region has 15 residues.

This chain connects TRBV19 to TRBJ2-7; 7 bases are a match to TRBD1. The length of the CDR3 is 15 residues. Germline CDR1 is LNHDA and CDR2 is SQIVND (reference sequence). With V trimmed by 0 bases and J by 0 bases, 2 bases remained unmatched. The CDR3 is CASSIEGGVSYEQYF. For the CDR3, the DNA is TGTGCCAGTAGTATAGAAGGGGGCGTCTCCTACGAGCAGTACTTC. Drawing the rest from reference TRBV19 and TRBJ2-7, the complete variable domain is DGGITQSPKYLFRKEGQNVTLSCEQNLNHDAMYWYRQDPGQGLRLIYYSQIVNDFQKGDIAEGYSVSREKKESFPLTVTSAQKNPTAFYLCASSIEGGVSYEQYFGPGTRLTVT.

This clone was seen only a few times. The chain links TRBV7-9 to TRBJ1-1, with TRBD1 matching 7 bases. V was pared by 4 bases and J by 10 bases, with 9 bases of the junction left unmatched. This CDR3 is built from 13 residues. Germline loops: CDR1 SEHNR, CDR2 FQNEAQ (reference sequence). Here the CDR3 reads CASSSWDRQTAFF. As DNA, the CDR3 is TGTGCCAGCAGCTCGTGGGACAGACAAACAGCTTTCTTT.

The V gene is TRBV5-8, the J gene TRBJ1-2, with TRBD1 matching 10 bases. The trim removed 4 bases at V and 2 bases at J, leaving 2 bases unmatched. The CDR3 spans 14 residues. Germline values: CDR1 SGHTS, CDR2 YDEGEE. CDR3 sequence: CASSRTGGNYGYTF. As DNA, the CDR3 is TGTGCCAGCAGCAGGACAGGGGGGAACTATGGCTACACCTTC.

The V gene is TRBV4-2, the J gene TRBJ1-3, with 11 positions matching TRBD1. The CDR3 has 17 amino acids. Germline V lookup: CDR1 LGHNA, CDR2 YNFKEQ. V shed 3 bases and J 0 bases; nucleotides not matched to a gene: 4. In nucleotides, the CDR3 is TGTGCCAGCAGCCAGAAGGGGACAGGGGGCTCTGGAAACACCATATATTTT. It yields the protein CASSQKGTGGSGNTIYF.

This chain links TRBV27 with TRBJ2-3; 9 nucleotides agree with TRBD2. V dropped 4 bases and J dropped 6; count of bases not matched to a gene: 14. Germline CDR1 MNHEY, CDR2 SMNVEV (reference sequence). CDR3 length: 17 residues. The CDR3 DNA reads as TGTGCCAGCAGTTCCCTCGCCTTTAGCGGGAGAGGGGATACGCAGTATTTT. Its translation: CASSSLAFSGRGDTQYF.

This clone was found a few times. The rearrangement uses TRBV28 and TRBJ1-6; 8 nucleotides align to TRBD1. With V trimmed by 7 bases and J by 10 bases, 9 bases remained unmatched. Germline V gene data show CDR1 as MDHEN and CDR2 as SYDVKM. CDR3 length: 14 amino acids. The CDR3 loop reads CASTAPRGRSPLHF. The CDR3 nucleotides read TGTGCCAGCACTGCGCCCAGGGGGCGGTCACCCCTCCACTTT.

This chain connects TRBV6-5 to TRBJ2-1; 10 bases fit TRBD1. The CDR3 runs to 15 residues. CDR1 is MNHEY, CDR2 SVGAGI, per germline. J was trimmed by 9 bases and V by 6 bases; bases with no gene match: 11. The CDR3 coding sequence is TGTGCCAGCAGCGCCGAGACAGGGGGCAAGGGTGAGCAGTTCTTC. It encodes CASSAETGGKGEQFF.

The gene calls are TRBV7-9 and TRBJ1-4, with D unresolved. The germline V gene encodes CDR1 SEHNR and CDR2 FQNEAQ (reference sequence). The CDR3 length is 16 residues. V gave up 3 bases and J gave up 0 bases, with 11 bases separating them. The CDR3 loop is CASSFTTFATNEKLFF. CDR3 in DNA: TGTGCCAGCAGCTTTACGACTTTTGCAACTAATGAAAAACTGTTTTTT.

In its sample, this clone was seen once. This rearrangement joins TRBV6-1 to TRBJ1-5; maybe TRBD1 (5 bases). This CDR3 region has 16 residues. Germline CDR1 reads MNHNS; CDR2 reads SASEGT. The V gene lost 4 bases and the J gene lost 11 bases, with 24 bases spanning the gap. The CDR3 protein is CASSALQGVGGVSQHF. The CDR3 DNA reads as TGTGCCAGCAGTGCCCTGCAGGGTGTCGGGGGGGTGTCCCAGCATTTT.

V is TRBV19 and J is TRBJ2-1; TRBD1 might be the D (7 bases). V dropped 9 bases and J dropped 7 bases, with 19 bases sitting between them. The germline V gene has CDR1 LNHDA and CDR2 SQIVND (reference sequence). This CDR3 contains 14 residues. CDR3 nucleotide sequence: TGTGCCAGGACCTTGGGCCAGGGGGGTAATGAGCAGTTCTTC. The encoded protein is CARTLGQGGNEQFF.

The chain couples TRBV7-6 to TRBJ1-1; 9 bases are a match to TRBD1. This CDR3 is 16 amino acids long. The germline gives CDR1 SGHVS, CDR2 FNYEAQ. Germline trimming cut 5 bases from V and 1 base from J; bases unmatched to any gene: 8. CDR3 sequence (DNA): TGTGCCAGCAGCCTAGGGACAGGGTTTGGGAACACTGAAGCTTTCTTT. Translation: CASSLGTGFGNTEAFF.

The DNA of the CDR3 is TGTGCCAGCAGCGTAGATCAGGTTTCCTATGGCTACACCTTC. Translating gives CASSVDQVSYGYTF. The genes are TRBV9 and TRBJ1-2, with D hard to call. Germline CDR1 SGDLS, CDR2 YYNGEE. This CDR3 region has 14 residues. V shed 0 bases and J shed 4 bases, with 10 bases lying between them.

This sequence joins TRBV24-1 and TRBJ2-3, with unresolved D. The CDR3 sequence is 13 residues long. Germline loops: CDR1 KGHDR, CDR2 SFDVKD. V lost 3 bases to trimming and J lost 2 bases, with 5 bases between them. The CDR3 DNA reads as TGTGCCACCAGTGATCCTCCCACAGATACGCAGTATTTT. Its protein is CATSDPPTDTQYF.